The present T cell receptor (beta chain) was sequenced within a study of OX40 agonist ivuxolimab in advanced cancers. Profiled with immunoSEQ multiplex PCR; TCRdb holds only in-frame clones, not every one. The sample lists about 80,000 clones, 80% to 90% occurring once. Germline loops: CDR1 SQVTM, CDR2 ANQGSEA. The CDR3 loop spans 14 amino acids. Trimming took 0 bases from V and 3 from J; bases not matched to a gene: 4. Sequenced here: CD4+ or CD8+ T cells sorted from blood, sampled in a trial of the OX40 agonist ivuxolimab. This sequence joins TRBV29-1 and TRBJ2-7, with 8 bases aligning to TRBD2. The TCR originated in an adult with an advanced solid tumor such as melanoma, head and neck, liver or kidney cancer. The CDR3 coding sequence is TGCAGCGTTGAAGATCTTACTAGCGGCTACGAGCAGTACTTC. This sequence encodes CSVEDLTSGYEQYF.